These 32 T cell receptor beta chains came from one sample sequenced in a study of cytomegalovirus exposure and HLA in healthy donors. Primers for the PCR totalled 60 Vbeta and 13 Jbeta. Sequenced by immunoSEQ multiplex PCR; TCRdb stores in-frame clones only, minus some. The profile shows around 150,000 clones, 70% to 80% of them singletons. Sequencing was carried out using PBMCs. Receptors originate from a man aged 18-30 years in good health and CMV-seropositive.

This chain connects TRBV2 to TRBJ2-6, with a possible D match to TRBD1 (5 bases). The CDR3 spans 14 residues. Germline V lookup: CDR1 SNHLY, CDR2 FYNNEI. The germline V and J ends were trimmed by 3 bases and 2 bases, with 5 bases remaining between them. The chain's CDR3 is CASSDRAGANVLTF. CDR3 nucleotides: TGTGCCAGCAGTGACAGGGCTGGGGCCAACGTCCTGACTTTC.

The gene calls are TRBV19 and TRBJ1-1; 7 bases agree with TRBD1. Germline assignment: CDR1 LNHDA and CDR2 SQIVND (reference sequence). Trimming removed 6 bases from V and 4 bases from J; junction bases left unmatched: 11. This CDR3 region has 15 residues. Here the CDR3 DNA reads TGTGCCAGTAGAGAAGGGGGCATGAAGGGCACTGAAGCTTTCTTT. It codes for CASREGGMKGTEAFF.

A note on this clone: Additional DNA sequences in this sample encode the identical CDR3. This sequence joins TRBV29-1 and TRBJ2-5, with 7 nucleotides matching TRBD2. Germline V gene sequence: CDR1 SQVTM, CDR2 ANQGSEA. The CDR3 length is 13 residues. J gave up 5 bases and V 3 bases, and 6 bases lay outside the gene matches. As DNA, the CDR3 is TGCAGCGTTGACTGGCGGGGAGGGGAGACCCAGTACTTC. Encoded protein: CSVDWRGGETQYF.

The V and J genes are TRBV19 and TRBJ2-2, with TRBD2 as a possible D gene (5 bases). The CDR3 is made up of 12 amino acids. Trimming removed 9 bases at V and 6 bases at J, with 11 bases between. From germline, CDR1 is LNHDA and CDR2 SQIVND (reference sequence). The CDR3 DNA sequence: TGTGCCAGCCGAACCGGGGCCGGGGAGCTGTTTTTT. This translates into CASRTGAGELFF.

The rearrangement joins TRBV6-6 to TRBJ2-2; D is uncertain. Trimming pared 11 bases from V and 7 bases from J, leaving 8 bases between. CDR3 length: 10 residues. Germline V gene data show CDR1 as MNHNY and CDR2 as SVGAGI (reference sequence). CDR3 in DNA: TGTGCCGCGGCGGACGGGGAGCTGTTTTTT. Residues: CAAADGELFF.

This clone is a singleton in its sample. The V gene is TRBV5-1, the J gene TRBJ2-5; 8 bases map to TRBD1. Germline lookup yields CDR1 SGHRS and CDR2 YFSETQ. The V segment lost 1 base and the J segment 5 bases; nucleotides outside the gene matches: 7. The CDR3 has 15 amino acids. This chain's CDR3 is CASSLIRQGAETQYF. The CDR3 DNA reads as TGCGCCAGCAGCTTGATCCGGCAGGGGGCTGAGACCCAGTACTTC.

This clone was seen a handful of times. The CDR3 nucleotides are TGTGCCAGCAGTTACGGCGCTAAGGGGGCCAAAAACATTCAGTACTTC. The encoded protein is CASSYGAKGAKNIQYF. The chain couples TRBV6-5 to TRBJ2-4, with D possibly TRBD1 on 5 matching bases. The CDR3 covers 16 residues. Trimming removed 2 bases from V and 1 base from J, with 12 bases in between. Germline V gives CDR1 MNHEY, CDR2 SVGAGI.

The chain combines TRBV28 with TRBJ2-7; 8 positions agree with TRBD1. Germline trimming cut 0 bases from V and 5 bases from J; bases unmatched to any gene: 12. Germline V CDR1 and CDR2: MDHEN, SYDVKM. The CDR3 spans 17 residues. In nucleotides, the CDR3 is TGTGCCAGCAGTTTATGGTCTTGGGGGACAGGTGGACACGAGCAGTACTTC. Amino acids: CASSLWSWGTGGHEQYF.

The chain uses TRBV6-1 and TRBJ2-7, with 10 bases fitting TRBD1. CDR1 is MNHNS, CDR2 SASEGT, per germline. The CDR3 is 14 amino acids. J lost 8 bases, V lost 8 bases, and 12 bases had no gene match. The CDR3 DNA reads TGTGCCAGCCTTACGCTGGGGGACAGGGGCAAGCAGTACTTC. It encodes CASLTLGDRGKQYF.

A few counts support this clone. The CDR3 DNA is TGTGCCAGCAGCTTGTGGGACATTCAGGGGGGAGATAAATACGAGCAGTACTTC. Encoded protein: CASSLWDIQGGDKYEQYF. The chain couples TRBV7-9 to TRBJ2-7; TRBD1 is a possible D gene (7 bases). V lost 3 bases to trimming and J lost 4 bases, with 25 bases between them. CDR3 length equals 18 residues. Germline V gene data show CDR1 as SEHNR and CDR2 as FQNEAQ (reference sequence).

V and J are TRBV5-1 and TRBJ1-1; TRBD1 aligns across 11 bases. V dropped 4 bases and J dropped 3; count of bases not matched to a gene: 2. The CDR3 is 14 residues long. The V gene's germline CDR1 is SGHRS and CDR2 YFSETQ. The CDR3 loop is CASSGGQGDTEAFF. CDR3 DNA sequence: TGCGCCAGCAGCGGGGGACAGGGGGACACTGAAGCTTTCTTT.

The chain carries TRBV2 and TRBJ1-2; D remains unclear. There are 12 residues in the CDR3. V lost 7 bases to trimming and J lost 5 bases, with 11 bases between them. From germline, CDR1 is SNHLY and CDR2 FYNNEI. CDR3 DNA: TGTGCCAGCACCGAGTATCCGTATGGCTACACCTTC. Translated, it gives CASTEYPYGYTF.

J is TRBJ1-1 and V is TRBV6-1; 7 bases align to TRBD1. This CDR3 comprises 15 residues. The V gene end was trimmed by 9 bases and the J gene end by 0 bases; junction bases not matched to a gene: 10. CDR1 and CDR2 (germline): MNHNS, SASEGT. The CDR3 reads CASHLRTGLNTEAFF. Here the CDR3 DNA reads TGTGCCAGTCACTTACGGACAGGACTGAACACTGAAGCTTTCTTT.

The chain combines TRBV2 with TRBJ1-2, with D possibly matching TRBD1 (5 bases). The CDR3 is 13 amino acids. Germline V gene data show CDR1 as SNHLY and CDR2 as FYNNEI. V was cut by 8 bases and J by 5 bases, with 15 bases left in between. The CDR3 DNA reads as TGTGCCAGCGTTGACAGACTTCTATATGGCTACACCTTC. Its protein product is CASVDRLLYGYTF.

The chain couples TRBV11-2 to TRBJ2-3; 7 bases line up with TRBD2. Germline V gives CDR1 SGHAT, CDR2 FQNNGV. V lost 4 bases to trimming and J lost 4 bases; unmatched junction nucleotides: 8. The CDR3 is made up of 15 amino acids. The CDR3 coding sequence is TGTGCCAGCAGCTATAGTGGGGGGGTGGCAGATACGCAGTATTTT. As protein: CASSYSGGVADTQYF.

This clone was seen only a few times. The gene calls are TRBV4-3 and TRBJ2-5; 8 nucleotides line up with TRBD1. With the DNA end fitting TRBJ2-7 better, the J assignment may be wrong. The germline V gene encodes CDR1 LGHNA and CDR2 YSLEER. CDR3 length: 14 residues. CDR3 sequence: CASSQLTGVYEQYF. The CDR3 DNA reads TGCGCCAGCAGCCAATTGACAGGGGTCTACGAGCAGTACTTC.

The chain couples TRBV27 to TRBJ1-5; 7 bases are a match to TRBD1. The junction had 10 bases not matched to a gene; V was cut back by 7 bases and J by 4 bases. Germline CDR1 and CDR2: MNHEY and SMNVEV (reference sequence). CDR3 size: 15 residues. CDR3 sequence reads: CASTPGGVTNQPQHF. As DNA, the CDR3 is TGTGCCAGCACCCCAGGGGGTGTCACGAATCAGCCCCAGCATTTT.

The genes are TRBV28 and TRBJ1-1; a weak D match, TRBD1 (6 bases). Germline lookup yields CDR1 MDHEN and CDR2 SYDVKM. Deletions cut 6 bases from V and 3 bases from J, with 17 bases between. The CDR3 covers 15 residues. CDR3 residues: CASRPQGIVDTEAFF. As DNA, the CDR3 is TGTGCCAGCAGGCCCCAGGGGATAGTTGACACTGAAGCTTTCTTT.

The DNA of the CDR3 is TGTGCCCTCCGGACTCCCATAGAGCAGTTCTTC. Encoded protein: CALRTPIEQFF. The V call is TRBV6-1, the J call TRBJ2-1; tentative D call: TRBD2 (5 bases). CDR1 is MNHNS and CDR2 is SASEGT in the germline V gene. There are 11 residues in the CDR3. V was clipped by 11 bases and J by 10 bases, with 15 bases between them.

This chain links TRBV5-4 with TRBJ2-2; possibly TRBD1 for D (6 bases). The ends were cut back, 3 bases at V and 4 bases at J, with 7 bases in the middle. The CDR3 is 13 amino acids. Germline CDR1 is SGHNT and CDR2 is YYREEE (reference sequence). CDR3 nucleotide sequence: TGTGCCAGCAGCTGGGGGCCCACCGGGGAGCTGTTTTTT. Protein: CASSWGPTGELFF.

This clone turned up a few times. J is TRBJ2-5 and V is TRBV19; TRBD1 might be the D (6 bases). The DNA end is more similar to TRBJ2-7, so the J call may be wrong. Germline V gene data show CDR1 as LNHDA and CDR2 as SQIVND (reference sequence). The CDR3 length is 13 residues. CDR3 amino acids: CASRGDNGYEQYF. The DNA for the CDR3 is TGTGCCAGTAGGGGGGACAACGGCTACGAGCAGTACTTC.

This clone was seen a single time. The chain uses TRBV18 and TRBJ2-1; D unresolved. Germline V gene data show CDR1 as KGHSH and CDR2 as LQKENI. V shed 2 bases and J shed 15 bases, with 14 bases lying between them. CDR3 size: 12 residues. The CDR3, as DNA: TGTGCCAGCTCACCAAGCCTAGAGCCGATGTTCTTC. Translation gives CASSPSLEPMFF. The variable domain in full, completed from reference TRBV18 and TRBJ2-1, reads NAGVMQNPRHLVRRRGQEARLRCSPMKGHSHVYWYRQLPEEGLKFMVYLQKENIIDESGMPKERFSAEFPKEGPSILRIQQVVRGDSAAYFCASSPSLEPMFFGPGTRLTVL.

The CDR3 sequence: CASRMTPRAEQYF. CDR3 DNA: TGTGCCAGCCGGATGACCCCGAGGGCCGAGCAGTACTTC. This rearrangement joins TRBV19 to TRBJ2-7; D is perhaps TRBD2 (5 bases). CDR3 length equals 13 residues. Germline V gene lookup returns CDR1 LNHDA and CDR2 SQIVND (reference sequence). V lost 9 bases and J 6 bases, leaving 18 bases between the germline ends.

This rearrangement joins TRBV10-3 to TRBJ2-1; TRBD1 agrees at 9 bases. CDR1 and CDR2 from the germline V gene are ENHRY and SYGVKD. V lost 6 bases to trimming and J lost 5 bases; unmatched junction nucleotides: 8. This CDR3 has 15 residues. The CDR3 region is CAISLGQGANNEQFF. CDR3 in DNA: TGTGCCATCAGCCTGGGACAGGGAGCGAACAATGAGCAGTTCTTC.

The V gene is TRBV19, the J gene TRBJ2-7, with D uncertain. CDR3 length: 14 amino acids. The V gene lost 5 bases and the J gene lost 2 bases, with 13 bases spanning the gap. Germline CDR1 LNHDA, CDR2 SQIVND (reference sequence). CDR3 DNA sequence: TGTGCCAGTAGTCCCGCCGGCGGAGCCTACGAGCAGTACTTC. Translated: CASSPAGGAYEQYF.

The chain joins TRBV19 to TRBJ2-2; the D gene is possibly TRBD1 (5 bases). The germline V and J ends were trimmed by 5 bases and 8 bases, with 9 bases remaining between them. CDR3 length: 12 residues. The germline CDR1 and CDR2 sequences are LNHDA and SQIVND (reference sequence). CDR3 sequence reads: CASSLGAGELFF. CDR3 coding DNA: TGTGCCAGTAGTTTAGGGGCAGGGGAGCTGTTTTTT.

CDR3 in DNA: TGTGCTAGTGGTTTGCGAGGGTCTGGAAACACCATATATTTT. Amino acid sequence: CASGLRGSGNTIYF. The V gene is TRBV12-5, the J gene TRBJ1-3, with D hard to call. CDR1 LGHNT and CDR2 FRNRAP come from the germline V gene. V shed 2 bases and J shed 1 base, with 6 bases lying between them. The CDR3 contains 14 residues.

The table lists this clone with a few counts. This chain links TRBV11-2 with TRBJ2-7; TRBD2 matches 11 bases. The germline gives CDR1 SGHAT, CDR2 FQNNGV. With V trimmed by 4 bases and J by 6 bases, 5 bases remained unmatched. The CDR3 covers 14 residues. CDR3 protein: CASSSSGGPLEQYF. The CDR3 region has the DNA TGTGCCAGCAGCTCTAGCGGGGGGCCCCTCGAGCAGTACTTC.

The chain uses TRBV5-4 and TRBJ1-1, with a tentative D call TRBD1 (6 bases). This CDR3 is 14 amino acids long. V lost 4 bases and J lost 3, with 13 bases in between. Germline V gives CDR1 SGHNT, CDR2 YYREEE (reference sequence). The CDR3 reads CASSRGGTDTEAFF. CDR3 sequence (DNA): TGTGCCAGCAGCAGGGGGGGAACTGACACTGAAGCTTTCTTT.

Notes on this clone: Distinct nucleotide sequences in the sample also encode this CDR3. The chain uses TRBV15 and TRBJ1-5; TRBD1 matches at 7 bases. Germline trimming cut 2 bases from V and 7 bases from J; bases unmatched to any gene: 14. The length of the CDR3 is 17 residues. The germline gives CDR1 LNHNV, CDR2 YYDKDF (reference sequence). The CDR3 loop reads CATSRSVSGGVTQPQHF. As DNA, the CDR3 is TGTGCCACCAGCAGATCGGTTTCAGGGGGAGTCACCCAGCCCCAGCATTTT.

The chain recombines TRBV7-9 with TRBJ1-5, with 7 bases aligning to TRBD1. The length of the CDR3 is 15 residues. Germline V gene data show CDR1 as SEHNR and CDR2 as FQNEAQ (reference sequence). Trimming cost V 4 bases and J 4 bases; bases outside gene matches: 7. The CDR3: CASSSETGRNQPQHF. CDR3 DNA sequence: TGTGCCAGCAGCTCCGAGACAGGGAGGAATCAGCCCCAGCATTTT.

DNA for the CDR3: TGTGCCAGCAGCTCCAACGGACACTCGAACACTGAAGCTTTCTTT. It translates to CASSSNGHSNTEAFF. The chain joins TRBV11-3 to TRBJ1-1; tentative D call: TRBD1 (5 bases). Trimming stripped 4 bases from V and 1 base from J, with 13 bases between. In germline, CDR1 is SGHNT, CDR2 YENEEA. This CDR3 is built from 15 residues. Full variable domain (remainder filled in from reference TRBV11-3 and TRBJ1-1): EAGVVQSPRYKIIEKKQPVAFWCNPISGHNTLYWYLQNLGQGPELLIRYENEEAVDDSQLPKDRFSAERLKGVDSTLKIQPAELGDSAVYLCASSSNGHSNTEAFFGQGTRLTVV.